Presented here are 9 T cell receptor beta chains from one specimen sequenced in a study of cytomegalovirus exposure and HLA in healthy donors. Primers: 60 Vbeta forward and 13 Jbeta reverse. Clones were sequenced by immunoSEQ multiplex PCR, and TCRdb holds only the in-frame ones, with some missing. The data contain roughly 120,000 clones, around 82% of them singletons. Material: PBMCs. The receptors originated from a male donor in good health and CMV-seropositive.

The chain recombines TRBV2 with TRBJ2-2; weak D call: TRBD1 (5 bases). V gave up 4 bases and J gave up 3 bases, with 9 bases separating them. Germline assignment: CDR1 SNHLY and CDR2 FYNNEI. This CDR3 is 14 amino acids long. CDR3 sequence (DNA): TGTGCCAGCAGTGGGGGCCCTGACACCGGGGAGCTGTTTTTT. As protein: CASSGGPDTGELFF. The full variable domain, in which reference TRBV2 and TRBJ2-2 provide the parts outside the CDR3, is EPEVTQTPSHQVTQMGQEVILRCVPISNHLYFYWYRQILGQKVEFLVSFYNNEISEKSEIFDDQFSVERPDGSNFTLKIRSTKLEDSAMYFCASSGGPDTGELFFGEGSRLTVL.

The gene calls are TRBV7-2 and TRBJ2-2, with 11 bases matching TRBD2. Germline V CDR1 and CDR2: SGHTA, FQGNSA. J gave up 5 bases and V 5 bases, and 4 bases lay outside the gene matches. This CDR3 is 15 amino acids long. DNA for the CDR3: TGTGCCAGCAGCGTCGCTAGCGGGAGGACCGGGGAGCTGTTTTTT. It yields the protein CASSVASGRTGELFF.

The chain is built from TRBV25-1 and TRBJ1-2; D call uncertain. The better agreement between TRBJ2-1 and the DNA end casts doubt on the J call. The germline gives CDR1 MGHDK, CDR2 SYGVNS. The CDR3 covers 11 residues. The CDR3 sequence is CASSDTNQQFF. DNA of the CDR3: TGTGCCAGCAGTGACACCAACCAACAGTTCTTC.

The chain links TRBV25-1 to TRBJ2-5; possibly TRBD1 for D (5 bases). Trimming removed 2 bases at V and 2 bases at J, with 12 bases between. The CDR3 is 15 residues long. In germline, CDR1 is MGHDK, CDR2 SYGVNS. The CDR3, as DNA: TGTGCCAGCAGTGAAACCGCAGGACAACAAGAGACCCAGTACTTC. It specifies CASSETAGQQETQYF.

The J gene is TRBJ2-1, the V gene TRBV10-3; 7 positions agree with TRBD2. Per the germline V gene, CDR1 is ENHRY and CDR2 is SYGVKD. With V trimmed by 6 bases and J by 8 bases, 7 bases remained unmatched. CDR3 length: 13 amino acids. The CDR3, as DNA: TGTGCCATCAGATCCGGGACTACTTATGAGCAGTTCTTC. It codes for CAIRSGTTYEQFF.

This clone was picked up a small number of times. The chain couples TRBV25-1 to TRBJ2-1; TRBD2 aligns across 7 bases. CDR1 and CDR2 (germline): MGHDK, SYGVNS. This CDR3 is 17 amino acids long. J was trimmed by 8 bases and V by 3 bases; bases with no gene match: 16. The CDR3 DNA sequence: TGTGCCAGCAGTGACCCTGGGGGGGGACCGTCGGGCGATGAGCAGTTCTTC. It is translated as CASSDPGGGPSGDEQFF.

The rearrangement joins TRBV5-4 to TRBJ2-3, with a tentative D call TRBD2 (7 bases). CDR3 size: 13 residues. CDR1 is SGHNT, CDR2 YYREEE, per germline (reference sequence). V dropped 4 bases and J dropped 3 bases, with 9 bases sitting between them. The CDR3 loop reads CASSGGATDTQYF. CDR3 nucleotide sequence: TGTGCCAGCAGCGGGGGGGCAACAGATACGCAGTATTTT.

This sequence joins TRBV6-6 and TRBJ1-4; 7 bases agree with TRBD1. The CDR3 is made up of 11 amino acids. J lost 7 bases, V lost 9 bases, and 2 bases had no gene match. Germline V gives CDR1 MNHNY, CDR2 SVGAGI (reference sequence). This CDR3 is CASNRGEKLFF. The CDR3 nucleotides read TGTGCCAGTAACAGGGGTGAAAAACTGTTTTTT.

CDR3 region: CASSPGTSGTRGGFF. In DNA, the CDR3 is TGCGCCAGCAGCCCGGGCACTAGCGGGACCCGAGGTGGATTCTTC. The chain recombines TRBV4-3 with TRBJ2-1; 10 bases agree with TRBD2. The length of the CDR3 is 15 residues. In germline, CDR1 is LGHNA, CDR2 YSLEER. J lost 16 bases, V lost 4 bases, and 16 bases had no gene match.